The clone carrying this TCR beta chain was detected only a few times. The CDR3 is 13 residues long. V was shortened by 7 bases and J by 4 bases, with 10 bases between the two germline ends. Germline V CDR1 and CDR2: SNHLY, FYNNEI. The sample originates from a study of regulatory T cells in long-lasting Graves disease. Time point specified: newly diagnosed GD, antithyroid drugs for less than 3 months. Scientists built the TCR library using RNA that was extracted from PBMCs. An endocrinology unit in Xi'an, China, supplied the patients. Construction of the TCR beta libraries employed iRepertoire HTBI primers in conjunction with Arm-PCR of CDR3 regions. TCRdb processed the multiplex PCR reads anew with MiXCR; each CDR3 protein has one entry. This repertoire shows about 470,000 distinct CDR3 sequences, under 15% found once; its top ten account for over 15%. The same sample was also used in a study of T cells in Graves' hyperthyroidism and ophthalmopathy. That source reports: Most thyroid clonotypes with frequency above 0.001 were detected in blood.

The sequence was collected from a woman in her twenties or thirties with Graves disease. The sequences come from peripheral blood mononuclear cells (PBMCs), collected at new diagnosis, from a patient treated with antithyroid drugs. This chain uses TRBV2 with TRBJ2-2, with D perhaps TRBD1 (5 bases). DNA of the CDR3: TGTGCCAGCATCTCAGGGTTCACCGGGGAGCTGTTTTTT. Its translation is CASISGFTGELFF.